The T cell receptor beta chain under discussion was sequenced for a study of identical twins. TCRdb passed the 5' RACE reads through MiXCR, listing each CDR3 protein once. The sample has some 230,000 distinct CDR3 sequences, 6% to 7% seen once; the top ten hold 14% to 15%. Concerning this clonotype: Antigen specificity is unknown.

The CDR3 consists of 14 residues. The J segment lost 4 bases and the V segment lost 5 bases, leaving 7 bases of the junction unmatched. Germline V gene data show CDR1 as SGHTA and CDR2 as FQGNSA. Findings and limits, study-wide: Invariant populations such as MAIT and iNKT cells could partly muddle zero-insertion analyses.

These data were also reused for a study on T cells expressing NK-cell markers.

The chain recombines TRBV7-2 with TRBJ2-7; 8 positions match TRBD2. The sample was CD8+ T cells sorted from blood. The receptor comes from a woman under 30 in good health. The DNA of the CDR3 is TGTGCCAGCAGCCCCCGGGGCGGGGGGTACGAGCAGTACTTC. Its protein product is CASSPRGGGYEQYF.